These 10 T cell receptor beta chains were sequenced from one sample in a study of cytomegalovirus exposure and HLA in healthy donors. A multiplex PCR was run with 60 Vbeta primers and 13 Jbeta primers. Generated by immunoSEQ multiplex PCR, the TCRdb table keeps only in-frame clones and is missing some. The profile shows under 90,000 clones, about 70% of them singletons. The specimen sequenced was PBMCs. The receptors were gathered from a woman aged 45-59 years in good health and CMV-seropositive.

The chain combines TRBV28 with TRBJ2-3; TRBD2 aligns across 12 bases. There are 17 residues in the CDR3. V gave up 5 bases and J gave up 8 bases; unmatched junction bases: 14. Germline CDR1 MDHEN, CDR2 SYDVKM. CDR3 protein: CASSPHNPTSGSGTQYF. The CDR3 region has the DNA TGTGCCAGCAGTCCGCATAACCCGACTAGCGGGAGTGGTACGCAGTATTTT.

Of note for this clone: The same CDR3 arises from other DNA sequences in this sample as well. The chain combines TRBV7-9 with TRBJ2-3, with D hard to call. Germline V gives CDR1 SEHNR, CDR2 FQNEAQ (reference sequence). This CDR3 region has 14 residues. V was trimmed by 4 bases and J by 2 bases, leaving 10 bases between them. The CDR3 here is CASSSRGSTDTQYF. The CDR3 region has the DNA TGTGCCAGCAGCTCCCGAGGTTCCACAGATACGCAGTATTTT.

This clone was seen only a few times. The rearrangement joins TRBV4-1 to TRBJ1-3, with TRBD1 matching over 7 bases. CDR3 length equals 15 residues. The V gene's germline CDR1 is MGHRA and CDR2 YSYEKL. Trimming took 0 bases from V and 10 from J; bases not matched to a gene: 9. CDR3 in amino acids: CASSQEGQSRPTIYF. CDR3 bases: TGCGCCAGCAGCCAAGAGGGACAGAGCCGTCCGACCATATATTTT.

This clone appeared a single time. The chain joins TRBV7-6 to TRBJ2-1; 7 bases map to TRBD2. The CDR3 length is 15 residues. V lost 6 bases to trimming and J lost 5 bases; unmatched junction nucleotides: 10. Per the germline V gene, CDR1 is SGHVS and CDR2 is FNYEAQ. CDR3 sequence (DNA): TGTGCCAGCAGTCGAAGCGGGACTACGGACAATGAGCAGTTCTTC. Protein sequence: CASSRSGTTDNEQFF.

The chain couples TRBV5-6 to TRBJ1-2, with D hard to call. The V gene lost 5 bases and the J gene lost 7 bases, with 15 bases spanning the gap. Germline V gene lookup returns CDR1 SGHDT and CDR2 YYEEEE. The CDR3 extends over 13 amino acids. CDR3 sequence reads: CASSGQAAGGYTF. CDR3 bases: TGTGCCAGCAGTGGCCAGGCGGCGGGTGGCTACACCTTC. The whole variable domain, remainder taken from reference TRBV5-6 and TRBJ1-2, is DAGVTQSPTHLIKTRGQQVTLRCSPKSGHDTVSWYQQALGQGPQFIFQYYEEEERQRGNFPDRFSGHQFPNYSSELNVNALLLGDSALYLCASSGQAAGGYTFGSGTRLTVV.

The chain has TRBV29-1 and TRBJ2-3, with TRBD2 identical over 13 bases. V dropped 4 bases and J dropped 1; count of bases not matched to a gene: 5. The germline CDR1 and CDR2 sequences are SQVTM and ANQGSEA. CDR3 length: 16 residues. CDR3 protein: CSVVLAGGPGTDTQYF. In DNA form, the CDR3 reads TGCAGCGTTGTACTAGCGGGGGGGCCCGGCACAGATACGCAGTATTTT.

This chain uses TRBV5-1 with TRBJ2-5, with 12 bases aligning to TRBD1. This CDR3 region has 15 residues. V lost 3 bases, J lost 3 bases, and 3 bases stayed unmatched. Germline CDR1 reads SGHRS; CDR2 reads YFSETQ. The CDR3 coding sequence is TGCGCCAGCAGCTCCGGGACAGGGGGCGAAGAGACCCAGTACTTC. Its translation: CASSSGTGGEETQYF.

J is TRBJ2-2 and V is TRBV6-6, with D possibly being TRBD2 (5 bases). CDR1 and CDR2 (germline): MNHNY, SVGAGI (reference sequence). The CDR3 runs to 14 residues. Trimming removed 4 bases from V and 4 bases from J, with 10 bases in between. CDR3 region: CASSLDSGTGELFF. CDR3 nucleotide sequence: TGTGCCAGCAGTTTGGACTCGGGCACCGGGGAGCTGTTTTTT.

This clone was observed a few times. The rearrangement joins TRBV5-6 to TRBJ1-4; D may be TRBD1 (6 bases). This CDR3 contains 15 residues. CDR1 SGHDT and CDR2 YYEEEE come from the germline V gene. The V gene lost 3 bases and the J gene lost 5 bases, with 14 bases spanning the gap. CDR3 sequence: CASSWGHGTNEKLFF. In DNA form, the CDR3 reads TGTGCCAGCAGCTGGGGACACGGAACCAATGAAAAACTGTTTTTT.

Only a few counts were recorded for this clone. The chain links TRBV9 to TRBJ1-2, with TRBD1 as a possible D gene (6 bases). This CDR3 spans 13 amino acids. The V and J ends lost 4 bases and 4 bases respectively, with 11 bases between them. CDR1 is SGDLS, CDR2 YYNGEE, per germline. For the CDR3, the DNA is TGTGCCAGCAGCCCAGGGGAGCGCTATGGCTACACCTTC. Its translation is CASSPGERYGYTF.